The text below deals with one TCR beta chain. The entry originates in a study of blood T cell repertoires in COVID-19. The overall study: Collection of acute and convalescent COVID-19 samples took place in the United States, Italy and Spain. T cells, B-cell-depleted T cells, or PBMCs supplied cDNA or gDNA.

Source study methods: Reference gene primer amplification gave nucleated cell count estimates. TCRdb's table, derived via immunoSEQ multiplex PCR, lists solely in-frame clones and lacks some. For V, J and clone size, that table is used; D and trimming come from the DNA. In the table there are roughly 150,000 clones, approximately 88% of which are singletons. The V end was cut by 0 bases, the J end by 4 bases, with 10 bases between. The germline V gene has CDR1 SGHRS and CDR2 YFSETQ. The CDR3 sequence is 14 residues long. V usage is TRBV5-1 and J usage is TRBJ1-2; no reliable D call. Sequenced input: peripheral blood. This clonotype was sampled from a man aged 55-75 years with acute or convalescent COVID-19. The CDR3 coding sequence is TGCGCCAGCAGCTTGGCCGGGGATATCTATGGCTACACCTTC. Protein sequence: CASSLAGDIYGYTF.